These T cell receptor beta chains were read from a single sample in a study of PD-1 blockade in classical Hodgkin lymphoma. Only in-frame clones appear in the TCRdb table, and some are missing; sequencing was by immunoSEQ multiplex PCR. The repertoire holds about 25,000 clones, with 80% as singletons. The material sequenced was peripheral blood mononuclear cells (PBMCs), taken at baseline. The receptors were gathered from a human donor with classical Hodgkin lymphoma. The CDR3 runs from the conserved cysteine through the conserved F or W. D genes are given only for firm matches. Part of the rows lack a size; the others show once, few, many or a class for expanded clones.

>TRBD2|TRBJ2-1|TRBV4-3|.
CASSQWLSLRGGYNEQFF
TGCGCCAGCAGCCAATGGCTCTCCCTGCGGGGGGGTTACAATGAGCAGTTCTTC
>TRBD1|TRBJ2-7|TRBV2|.
CASSVETGGGGEQYF
TGTGCCAGCAGTGTAGAGACAGGGGGCGGAGGCGAGCAGTACTTC
>.|TRBJ2-3|TRBV10-3|once
CAIREGATADTQYF
TGTGCCATCAGGGAGGGGGCTACGGCAGATACGCAGTATTTT
>TRBD2|TRBJ2-5|TRBV5-4|.
CASSSSGGGETQYF
TGTGCCAGCAGCTCCAGCGGGGGTGGGGAGACCCAGTACTTC
>TRBD1|TRBJ2-2|TRBV28|.
CASSSGQGDTGELFF
TGTGCCAGCAGTTCCGGACAGGGCGACACCGGGGAGCTGTTTTTT
>.|TRBJ2-3|TRBV14|.
CASSRLLDTDTQYF
TGTGCCAGCAGCCGCCTCCTAGACACAGATACGCAGTATTTT
>TRBD2|TRBJ2-1|TRBV7-9|.
CASSLVVPASGGINEQFF
TGTGCCAGCAGCTTAGTAGTCCCAGCTAGCGGGGGGATAAATGAGCAGTTCTTC
>TRBD1|TRBJ1-3|TRBV18|once
CASSPRQGEWGNTIYF
TGTGCCAGCTCACCCCGACAGGGGGAATGGGGAAACACCATATATTTT
>TRBD2|TRBJ2-5|TRBV11-2|.
CASSTRTSGGAETQYF
TGTGCCAGCAGCACACGGACTAGCGGGGGCGCGGAGACCCAGTACTTC
>.|TRBJ2-7|TRBV5-1|.
CASASGPNYEQYF
TGCGCCAGCGCTTCCGGGCCGAACTACGAGCAGTACTTC
>.|TRBJ2-2|TRBV7-2|once
CASSLRVGTVNTGELFF
TGTGCCAGCAGCTTAAGGGTGGGGACGGTAAACACCGGGGAGCTGTTTTTT
>TRBD1|TRBJ2-3|TRBV7-2|.
CASSLVGTGSTDTQYF
TGTGCCAGCAGCTTAGTAGGGACAGGGAGCACAGATACGCAGTATTTT
>.|TRBJ2-1|TRBV7-6|.
CASSPGVSRGHEQFF
TGTGCCAGCAGCCCAGGGGTTTCGAGGGGCCATGAGCAGTTCTTC
>.|TRBJ1-5|TRBV19|.
CASSAGAASNQPQHF
TGTGCCAGTAGTGCCGGGGCGGCCTCGAATCAGCCCCAGCATTTT
>.|TRBJ2-7|TRBV5-1|.
CASKPGAINSYEQYF
TGCGCCAGCAAACCGGGAGCTATAAACTCCTACGAGCAGTACTTC
>.|TRBJ2-1|TRBV7-8|.
CASSLAGLGYNEQFF
TGTGCCAGCAGCTTAGCAGGGTTGGGCTACAATGAGCAGTTCTTC
>TRBD2|TRBJ2-7|TRBV7-2|.
CASSTWTSTYEQYF
TGTGCCAGCAGCACCTGGACTAGCACCTACGAGCAGTACTTC
>TRBD2|TRBJ2-1|TRBV9|.
CASSGVAGGPSEQFF
TGTGCCAGCAGCGGAGTAGCGGGGGGGCCCAGTGAGCAGTTCTTC
>.|TRBJ2-2|TRBV7-3|.
CASSLTNTGELFF
TGTGCCAGCAGCTTAACTAACACCGGGGAGCTGTTTTTT
>.|TRBJ2-4|TRBV18|.
CASSPLDRLAKNIQYF
TGTGCCAGCTCACCATTGGACCGTCTGGCCAAAAACATTCAGTACTTC
>.|TRBJ1-2|TRBV5-6|.
CASSLVGAGWYGYTF
TGTGCCAGCAGCTTGGTTGGGGCAGGATGGTATGGCTACACCTTC
>.|TRBJ2-2|TRBV7-2|.
CASSLGFRDTGELFF
TGTGCCAGCAGCTTAGGATTCAGGGATACCGGGGAGCTGTTTTTT
>.|TRBJ1-4|TRBV28|.
CASSFGGFVNEKLFF
TGTGCCAGCAGTTTTGGGGGGTTTGTGAATGAAAAACTGTTTTTT
>.|TRBJ1-1|TRBV5-4|.
CASSLDRNTEAFF
TGTGCCAGCAGCCTTGACAGGAACACTGAAGCTTTCTTT
>TRBD2|TRBJ2-3|TRBV18|.
CASSPPTSGGSSSTDTQYF
TGTGCCAGCTCACCACCGACTAGCGGGGGGTCCTCTAGCACAGATACGCAGTATTTT
>.|TRBJ2-2|TRBV5-1|.
CASRSKGSGELFF
TGCGCCAGCAGATCTAAGGGGTCCGGGGAGCTGTTTTTT
>.|TRBJ2-5|TRBV2|once
CASSRGYQETQYF
TGTGCCAGCTCTCGTGGTTACCAAGAGACCCAGTACTTC
>TRBD1|TRBJ1-1|TRBV5-6|.
CASSLRQGAAWAEAFF
TGTGCCAGCAGCTTGAGACAGGGGGCGGCCTGGGCTGAAGCTTTCTTT
>TRBD2|TRBJ2-1|TRBV10-1|.
CASSPSGGAVDEQFF
TGCGCCAGCAGTCCCAGCGGGGGGGCCGTGGATGAGCAGTTCTTC
>TRBD1|TRBJ1-6|TRBV18|.
CASSRQGDFGSPLHF
TGTGCCAGCTCGCGACAGGGGGATTTCGGGTCACCCCTCCACTTT
>.|TRBJ2-1|TRBV2|.
CASGRGGKNEQFF
TGTGCCAGCGGTAGGGGGGGTAAGAATGAGCAGTTCTTC
>.|TRBJ2-7|TRBV11-2|.
CASSLPAPTYEQYF
TGTGCCAGCAGCTTGCCCGCCCCCACATACGAGCAGTACTTC
>.|TRBJ1-1|TRBV6-5|.
CASSYDRGTEAFF
TGTGCCAGCAGTTACGATAGGGGTACTGAAGCTTTCTTT
>.|TRBJ1-2|TRBV28|few
CASSTLMGVGRIYGYTF
TGTGCCAGCAGTACCCTAATGGGGGTTGGTAGAATCTATGGCTACACCTTC
>TRBD1|TRBJ2-7|TRBV27|.
CAAAPRTGSYEQYF
TGTGCCGCAGCCCCCAGGACAGGTTCCTACGAGCAGTACTTC
>.|TRBJ2-6|TRBV5-5|.
CASSLGITGSPGANVLTF
TGTGCCAGCAGCTTGGGAATTACAGGGTCACCTGGGGCCAACGTCCTGACTTTC
>TRBD2|TRBJ2-3|TRBV28|.
CASSSWTSGGTDTQYF
TGTGCCAGCAGTTCCTGGACTAGCGGGGGCACAGATACGCAGTATTTT
>.|TRBJ2-6|TRBV19|.
CASSMRGSGANVLTF
TGTGCCAGTAGTATGAGGGGATCTGGGGCCAACGTCCTGACTTTC
>.|TRBJ2-5|TRBV30|.
CAWSVSGLQETQYF
TGTGCCTGGAGTGTTAGCGGACTACAAGAGACCCAGTACTTC
>TRBD1|TRBJ2-7|TRBV14|.
CASSSRDRGWYEQYF
TGTGCCAGCAGCTCGCGGGACAGGGGGTGGTACGAGCAGTACTTC
>.|TRBJ1-1|TRBV5-4|.
CASSRIRGEAFF
TGTGCCAGCAGCCGGATCCGGGGTGAAGCTTTCTTT
>.|TRBJ2-2|TRBV7-6|.
CASSLALGELFF
TGTGCCAGCAGCTTAGCGCTGGGGGAGCTGTTTTTT
>.|TRBJ2-4|TRBV4-3|.
CASSQDQGRGEYIQYF
TGCGCCAGCAGCCAAGATCAAGGCAGGGGTGAATACATTCAGTACTTC
>.|TRBJ2-7|TRBV27|medium-sized
CASKTRQGGYEQYF
TGTGCCAGCAAAACAAGACAGGGAGGGTACGAGCAGTACTTC
>.|TRBJ2-3|TRBV19|.
CASSIIGQSLTDTQYF
TGTGCCAGTAGTATTATCGGACAGAGCCTCACAGATACGCAGTATTTT
>TRBD1|TRBJ1-1|TRBV5-1|.
CASSLAGGTASPEAFF
TGCGCCAGCAGCTTGGCCGGAGGGACAGCGTCTCCTGAAGCTTTCTTT
>TRBD1|TRBJ1-2|TRBV28|.
CASSFRDSFGYTF
TGTGCCAGCAGTTTCCGGGACAGCTTTGGCTACACCTTC
>TRBD1|TRBJ1-6|TRBV7-3|.
CASSLQPGQNSPLHF
TGTGCCAGCAGCTTACAACCGGGACAGAATTCACCCCTCCACTTT
>.|TRBJ1-2|TRBV6-1|once
CASSDTQHYGYTF
TGTGCCAGCAGTGACACACAGCACTATGGCTACACCTTC
>TRBD2|TRBJ2-3|TRBV4-3|.
CASSKGLAGGQDTQYF
TGCGCCAGCAGCAAGGGACTAGCGGGGGGGCAAGATACGCAGTATTTT
>.|TRBJ1-2|TRBV11-2|.
CASSLEGDGYTF
TGTGCCAGCAGCTTGGAAGGGGATGGCTACACCTTC
>.|TRBJ1-1|TRBV4-3|.
CASSQAGNTEAFF
TGCGCCAGCAGCCAAGCGGGGAACACTGAAGCTTTCTTT
>.|TRBJ1-2|TRBV10-2|.
CASSESSQGGYGYTF
TGCGCCAGCAGTGAGTCGAGTCAGGGCGGCTATGGCTACACCTTC
>TRBD1|TRBJ1-1|TRBV7-6|.
CASSSDRGTEAFF
TGTGCCAGCAGCTCCGACAGGGGCACTGAAGCTTTCTTT
>.|TRBJ1-5|TRBV29-1|.
CSDQPNGRYQPQHF
TGCAGCGACCAACCTAACGGGCGGTATCAGCCCCAGCATTTT
>TRBD1|TRBJ2-7|TRBV4-2|.
CASSQVTGAYEQYF
TGTGCCAGCAGCCAAGTAACAGGGGCCTACGAGCAGTACTTC
>.|TRBJ1-2|TRBV27|.
CASSFGAGYGYTF
TGTGCCAGCAGTTTTGGGGCAGGCTATGGCTACACCTTC
>.|TRBJ2-1|TRBV27|.
CASSISGRNEQFF
TGTGCCAGCAGTATTTCAGGGAGAAATGAGCAGTTCTTC
>TRBD2|TRBJ2-7|TRBV6-1|.
CASSRVTSPDAEQYF
TGTGCCAGCAGTCGTGTGACTAGCCCCGACGCCGAGCAGTACTTC
>.|TRBJ1-3|TRBV7-2|few
CASSLYTSGNTIYF
TGTGCCAGCAGCTTATACACCTCTGGAAACACCATATATTTT